The source of this T cell receptor (beta chain) is a study of T cells in Graves' hyperthyroidism and ophthalmopathy (dated by TCRdb to about 2019). Background on the whole study: Peripheral blood samples were taken at the time of initial diagnosis, prior to any treatment. Whether ophthalmopathy could be predicted prospectively was tested in an independent validation cohort made up of 18 to 20 hyperthyroidism patients plus 17 patients who later progressed to ophthalmopathy. After sampling, hyperthyroidism patients received methimazole starting at 30 mg daily, and ophthalmopathy patients received high-dose intravenous methylprednisolone. To identify TCR V-J signatures that set the groups apart, the researchers used a discovery cohort of more than 95 patients, made up of 43 with Graves' ophthalmopathy and 57 with stable Graves' hyperthyroidism. The study also compared thyroid tissue and blood T-cell repertoires from 6 or 7 Graves' hyperthyroidism patients. The paper describes TCR Vbeta CDR3 sequencing of around 140 peripheral blood samples, made up of approximately 40 ophthalmopathy patients, more than 70 hyperthyroidism patients and roughly 17 progressor patients. The approximately 100 discovery patients were divided at random into training and test sets in a 7:3 ratio.

For CDR1 and CDR2, the germline V gene lists SGHRS and YFSETQ. The CDR3 numbers 14 residues from cysteine through phenylalanine. The entry retains the CDR3 DNA only, 42 bases that are in frame from base 1. A distance of 11 bases separates the germline ends of V and J, which lose 0 bases and 7 bases respectively. The TCR beta CDR3 regions were amplified from RNA transcripts. The first round of RT-PCR for the TCR CDR3 was performed with the HTBI primer set and the Qiagen OneStep RT-PCR kit. The libraries were constructed in a second round of multiplex PCR and then size-selected and purified. Paired-end sequencing of the libraries was performed with 100 bp reads on an Illumina HiSeq2000. As for the authors' bioinformatics: SOAPnuke was used to process the raw data, throwing out any read that contained adapters or uncalled bases, had a mean Phred below 15, or lacked an exact constant-primer or identifier match. High-quality paired reads were merged using COPE v1.2.5, and each unique nucleotide sequence was defined as a clonotype. Clonotypes were aligned to IMGT TRBV, TRBD and TRBJ reference segments using MiTCR v1.1. Only V-J combinations with frequency above 0.0001, covering about 99% of repertoires, were analysed. A TCS score was defined as the ratio of F50 (clonal expansion) to E x V (chaos), with BLOSUM62-based TCRdist applied between CDR3 peptides within each V-J. Welch's t-statistics and random forest reduced fewer than 550 V-J features to 13, which were used in a naive Bayes classifier (R e1071). TCRdb applied fastp at Q25 and MiXCR to the public reads, then kept only in-frame beta chains. Each entry merges the rows of one CDR3 protein and shows their most common DNA and genes. TCRdb's processing, not the authors', yielded these V and J calls. This sample gives approximately 720,000 distinct CDR3 sequences in total; about 19% of them show up just once. 16% of the sample belongs to the ten largest clones.

The full study reports these points: Most expanded thyroid clonotypes (frequency above 0.001) were also detected in blood, a finding suggesting that blood repertoires may reflect thyroid immune responses. In validation, progression to ophthalmopathy was predicted by the model with roughly 71% sensitivity and under 85% specificity, a median of roughly six months before onset. Ophthalmopathy was separated from stable hyperthyroidism by a 13 V-J signature model, with around 88% sensitivity and around 81% specificity obtained in cross-validation and 80%/75% obtained in testing. Sample size was not statistically predetermined, and blinding of investigators to group allocation was not performed.

This clonotype was observed at least ten times. Its antigen is not yet known. The input lacks base qualities; no much larger clone sits a single base away. Hyperthyroidism patients were aged 18 to 65 years and newly diagnosed, with disease duration of less than 2 months. Any patient with an uncontrolled infection, another autoimmune disease, pregnancy or lactation was excluded. Diagnoses were based on clinical symptoms, serum thyroxine and TRAb, thyroid ultrasound and orbital computed tomography. For progressor patients, blood was drawn at the first diagnosis of hyperthyroidism, before any ophthalmopathy symptoms had appeared. Ficoll-Paque density gradient centrifugation was used to isolate PBMCs from around 10 ml of fresh peripheral blood. Progressor patients were initially diagnosed with Graves' hyperthyroidism and developed ophthalmopathy during follow-up. Total RNA was extracted using Trizol reagent, and RNA quality was assessed on an Agilent 2100 Bioanalyzer.

Recombination linked TRBV5-1 to TRBJ2-1; the D segment is perhaps TRBD1 or TRBD2, each sharing 5 matched bases. The clonotype was recovered from a woman in her forties or fifties with Graves' hyperthyroidism that later progressed to Graves' ophthalmopathy. Sequencing was done on a sample of blood. The CDR3 here reads CASSLGGGLNEQFF. The nucleotide sequence reads TGCGCCAGCAGCTTGGGGGGCGGGTTGAATGAGCAGTTCTTC.